This is a list of T cell receptor beta chains from one sample in a study of T cell responses to AZD1222 COVID-19 vaccine. The assay was immunoSEQ multiplex PCR, and TCRdb's table has in-frame clones only and misses some. The sample holds 120,000 to 150,000 clones, approximately 89% seen once. Material: peripheral blood, obtained on day 0 of AZD1222 vaccination. The receptors shown here come from an adult in good health. CDR3s include the opening cysteine and the closing phenylalanine or tryptophan. D genes are given only for firm matches. Expanded clones get a size class; other rows say once, few or many, or leave the size out.

V gene	D gene	clone size	J gene	CDR3 protein
TRBV4-2	TRBD1	-	TRBJ1-4	CASSQGQGNNEKLFF
TRBV4-2	TRBD2	few	TRBJ2-3	CASSQASAGLWTDTQYF
TRBV21-1	-	-	TRBJ2-7	CASSLRPDGRRYEQYF
TRBV7-8	-	-	TRBJ1-4	CASSADRANEKLFF
TRBV11-2	TRBD1	-	TRBJ2-3	CASSRQGNTQYF
TRBV29-1	TRBD2	-	TRBJ2-2	CSAPNTGTSGNTGELFF
TRBV15	TRBD1	-	TRBJ1-1	CATSRALGQGADEAFF
TRBV28	-	once	TRBJ2-1	CASNPAGVDEQFF
TRBV4-2	-	-	TRBJ1-2	CASSQEAHASYGYTF
TRBV28	-	-	TRBJ1-4	CASTLRGPAANEKLFF
TRBV19	-	few	TRBJ1-5	CASTSRRERASNQPQHF
TRBV27	-	-	TRBJ2-6	CASTSLGSGANVLTF
TRBV11-2	TRBD1	-	TRBJ2-5	CASSPDRQGTQYF
TRBV7-2	-	once	TRBJ1-3	CASSLWEGYYSGNTIYF
TRBV7-2	TRBD2	-	TRBJ2-1	CASSLVRGVHNEQFF
TRBV28	-	-	TRBJ1-1	CASSSSTEAFF
TRBV5-1	-	-	TRBJ2-7	CASSLGSTSVYEQYF
TRBV7-2	-	few	TRBJ1-1	CASSLAQNTEAFF
TRBV5-1	-	-	TRBJ2-2	CASSSHPWNTGELFF
TRBV3-1/TRBV3-2	-	once	TRBJ1-1	CASSRDQGNTEAFF
TRBV6-5	TRBD1	-	TRBJ1-5	CASNSGDRGRQPQHF
TRBV5-4	-	-	TRBJ2-1	CASSFTRNSYNEQFF
TRBV6-6	TRBD2	-	TRBJ2-7	CASSYPAGGFGDEQYF
TRBV6-4	-	-	TRBJ2-3	CASSDSNSGTDTQYF
TRBV4-2	-	-	TRBJ1-5	CASSQDRQYSNQPQHF
TRBV10-3	TRBD1	-	TRBJ2-5	CAISPTGYNQETQYF
TRBV19	TRBD1	-	TRBJ2-2	CASSKGSGQGATGELFF
TRBV13	-	-	TRBJ1-6	CASSPPTGPLNNSPLHF
TRBV19	-	-	TRBJ1-5	CASRRGISNQPQHF
TRBV4-2	-	-	TRBJ2-1	CASSPELARGTDEQFF
TRBV25-1	-	-	TRBJ1-4	CASSELEGGTNEKLFF
TRBV28	-	-	TRBJ1-5	CASSPARAGGNQPQHF
TRBV24-1	-	-	TRBJ2-3	CATSHPGGSGDTQYF
TRBV15	-	-	TRBJ1-1	CATSSSPGDTEAFF
TRBV5-1	-	-	TRBJ2-2	CASSWIGSTGELFF
TRBV29-1	-	-	TRBJ2-1	CSAPGPSYNEQFF
TRBV7-2	TRBD1	-	TRBJ1-2	CASSTRTGGEKGYTF
TRBV7-2	TRBD1	-	TRBJ2-5	CASRSGTGAETQYF
TRBV19	-	-	TRBJ2-3	CASSIRRGGSDTQYF
TRBV6-5	-	-	TRBJ2-7	CASRQGSHEQYF
TRBV3-1/TRBV3-2	-	-	TRBJ1-2	CASSQSGGRYNGYTF
TRBV12-3/TRBV12-4	-	-	TRBJ1-1	CASNPRGETEAFF